This TCR beta chain was obtained from a study of cytomegalovirus exposure and HLA in healthy donors. The PCR employed 60 Vbeta primers together with 13 Jbeta primers. The data were produced by immunoSEQ multiplex PCR, yet TCRdb's version contains in-frame clones alone and is incomplete. Here the sample spans 130,000 or so clones, roughly 80% being singletons. V lost 7 bases to trimming and J lost 5 bases; unmatched junction nucleotides: 5. The germline CDR1 and CDR2 sequences are MNHNS and SASEGT. This CDR3 contains 13 residues. The TCR sequence derives from a woman aged 40-49 years in good health and CMV-seropositive. The source material was PBMCs. The rearrangement joins TRBV6-1 to TRBJ1-5; 7 nucleotides match TRBD1. The CDR3, as DNA: TGTGCCAGCAAACGGCAGGGGGATCAGCCCCAGCATTTT. It translates to CASKRQGDQPQHF.